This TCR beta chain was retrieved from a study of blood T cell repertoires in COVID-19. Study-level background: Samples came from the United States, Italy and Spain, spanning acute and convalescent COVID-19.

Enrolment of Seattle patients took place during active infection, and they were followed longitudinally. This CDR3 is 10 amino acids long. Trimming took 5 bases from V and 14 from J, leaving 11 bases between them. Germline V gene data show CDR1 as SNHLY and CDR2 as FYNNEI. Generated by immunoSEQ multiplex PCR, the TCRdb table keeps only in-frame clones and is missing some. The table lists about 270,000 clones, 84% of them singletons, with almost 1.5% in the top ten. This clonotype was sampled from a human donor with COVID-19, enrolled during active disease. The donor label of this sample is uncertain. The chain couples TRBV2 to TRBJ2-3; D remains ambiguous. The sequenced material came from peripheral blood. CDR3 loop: CASSTVAAYF. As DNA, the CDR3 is TGTGCCAGCAGTACAGTGGCAGCGTATTTT.